This TCR beta chain is from a study of radiation and T cells in renal cell carcinoma. Overall study results and limits: In blood, top tumor clones expanded by 2 weeks, shrinking by 4.

Of note for this clone: The antigen is not known.

Time point of the sample: blood 4 weeks post-SBRT, at nephrectomy. Documented treatment: 15 Gy SBRT to primary tumor, nephrectomy 4 weeks later. Nephrectomy followed 15 Gy stereotactic body radiation by 4 weeks. Data came from immunoSEQ multiplex PCR; TCRdb stores just in-frame clones and leaves some out. The profile shows roughly 45,000 clones, 80% to 85% of them singletons. The CDR3 is 16 residues long. Germline CDR1 and CDR2: SGDLS and YYNGEE. Trimming took 2 bases from V and 1 from J; bases not matched to a gene: 7. The source material was blood, sampled from a patient whose treatment included radiotherapy and nephrectomy. The rearrangement uses TRBV9 and TRBJ2-3; TRBD2 matches at 7 bases. The clonotype comes from a woman aged 70 to 79 with renal cell carcinoma. CDR3 sequence reads: CASSVSGEGGTDTQYF. The CDR3 DNA reads TGTGCCAGCAGCGTCTCCGGGGAGGGAGGCACAGATACGCAGTATTTT. Filled out from reference TRBV9 and TRBJ2-3, the complete variable domain reads DSGVTQTPKHLITATGQRVTLRCSPRSGDLSVYWYQQSLDQGLQFLIQYYNGEERAKGNILERFSAQQFPDLHSELNLSSLELGDSALYFCASSVSGEGGTDTQYFGPGTRLTVL.